The rows below give T cell receptor beta chains drawn from one sample of a study of blood T cell repertoires in COVID-19. Some clones are missing from TCRdb's copy, which holds only in-frame ones; the method was immunoSEQ multiplex PCR. The table records about 200,000 clones, roughly 86% of them present only once. Sequenced input: peripheral blood. The receptors shown here come from a man aged 55 to 70 with acute or convalescent COVID-19. The CDR3 runs from the conserved cysteine through the conserved F or W. Fields, in order: clone size, D gene, J gene, V gene, CDR3 protein, CDR3 DNA. D genes are given only for firm matches. The size of a clone is reported for some rows only, either as once, few or many, or as a class for expanded clones.

abundance: .
d_gene: TRBD1
j_gene: TRBJ2-7
v_gene: TRBV5-4
CDR3aa: CASSPSQGTGDVYEQYF
CDR3nt: TGTGCCAGCAGCCCCTCCCAAGGGACAGGGGACGTTTACGAGCAGTACTTC

abundance: .
d_gene: TRBD2
j_gene: TRBJ2-1
v_gene: TRBV28
CDR3aa: CASSFPRGRIGEQFF
CDR3nt: TGTGCCAGCAGTTTCCCGCGGGGGAGAATCGGTGAGCAGTTCTTC

abundance: .
d_gene: TRBD2
j_gene: TRBJ2-1
v_gene: TRBV2
CDR3aa: CASTRAGGYNEQFF
CDR3nt: TGTGCCAGCACGAGAGCGGGGGGGTACAATGAGCAGTTCTTC

abundance: .
d_gene: .
j_gene: TRBJ2-5
v_gene: TRBV7-2
CDR3aa: CASSLNRETQYF
CDR3nt: TGTGCCAGCAGCTTGAATAGAGAGACCCAGTACTTC

abundance: .
d_gene: TRBD1
j_gene: TRBJ1-6
v_gene: TRBV5-4
CDR3aa: CASSLRQGDSPLHF
CDR3nt: TGTGCCAGCAGCTTGCGGCAGGGGGATTCACCCCTCCACTTT

abundance: .
d_gene: TRBD2
j_gene: TRBJ2-3
v_gene: TRBV7-9
CDR3aa: CASSLEVAGKDTQYF
CDR3nt: TGTGCCAGCAGCTTAGAGGTAGCGGGGAAAGATACGCAGTATTTT

abundance: once
d_gene: .
j_gene: TRBJ2-7
v_gene: TRBV5-6
CDR3aa: CASAGRTLEQYF
CDR3nt: TGTGCCAGCGCGGGCCGAACTCTCGAGCAGTACTTC

abundance: .
d_gene: TRBD2
j_gene: TRBJ2-3
v_gene: TRBV19
CDR3aa: CASSTGLAGYTQYF
CDR3nt: TGTGCCAGTAGTACGGGACTAGCGGGGTATACGCAGTATTTT

abundance: .
d_gene: TRBD2
j_gene: TRBJ2-3
v_gene: TRBV28
CDR3aa: CASTLPAGGRAQYF
CDR3nt: TGTGCCAGCACCCTACCTGCGGGGGGCCGGGCGCAGTATTTT

abundance: .
d_gene: TRBD2
j_gene: TRBJ2-1
v_gene: TRBV9
CDR3aa: CASSPRLAGGPDNEQFF
CDR3nt: TGTGCCAGCAGCCCCCGACTAGCGGGGGGCCCGGACAATGAGCAGTTCTTC

abundance: .
d_gene: TRBD1
j_gene: TRBJ1-5
v_gene: TRBV6-5
CDR3aa: CASSRTGNSNQPQHF
CDR3nt: TGTGCCAGCAGCAGGACAGGGAACAGCAATCAGCCCCAGCATTTT

abundance: once
d_gene: .
j_gene: TRBJ1-1
v_gene: TRBV18
CDR3aa: CASSPLAERVNTEAFF
CDR3nt: TGTGCCAGCTCACCACTGGCCGAGAGGGTGAACACTGAAGCTTTCTTT

abundance: .
d_gene: .
j_gene: TRBJ1-2
v_gene: TRBV25-1
CDR3aa: CASSPPHLDYGYTF
CDR3nt: TGTGCCAGCAGTCCTCCCCACTTGGACTATGGCTACACCTTC